The 32 T cell receptor beta chains below all came from one sample that was sequenced in a study of PD-1 blockade in classical Hodgkin lymphoma. The repertoire was sequenced with immunoSEQ multiplex PCR; TCRdb's copy has only in-frame clones and lacks some. The sample holds tens of thousands of clones; around 78% are singletons and the top ten take just under 9.5%. Stated time point: cycle 4 day 1 (C4D1), after about 6 weeks of nivolumab. Each and every patient relapsed after autologous stem cell transplantation, and patients got differing brentuximab vedotin exposure. This material consisted of peripheral blood mononuclear cells (PBMCs), taken before the fourth cycle of nivolumab. These TCRs come from a human donor with classical Hodgkin lymphoma.

The chain carries TRBV28 and TRBJ1-1; D gene uncertain. The CDR3 loop spans 15 amino acids. CDR1 is MDHEN and CDR2 is SYDVKM in the germline V gene. The ends were cut back, 4 bases at V and 0 bases at J, with 12 bases in the middle. In nucleotides, the CDR3 is TGTGCCAGCAGTTCCCACGGCAGTCTGAACACTGAAGCTTTCTTT. Its protein is CASSSHGSLNTEAFF. Full variable domain (missing parts from reference TRBV28 and TRBJ1-1): DVKVTQSSRYLVKRTGEKVFLECVQDMDHENMFWYRQDPGLGLRLIYFSYDVKMKEKGDIPEGYSVSREKKERFSLILESASTNQTSMYLCASSSHGSLNTEAFFGQGTRLTVV.

The chain employs TRBV2 and TRBJ2-1, with 7 bases aligning to TRBD2. V shed 11 bases and J 3 bases; nucleotides not matched to a gene: 1. The CDR3 extends over 11 amino acids. Germline CDR1 SNHLY, CDR2 FYNNEI. CDR3 residues: CARTSYNEQFF. CDR3 in DNA: TGTGCCCGGACTAGCTACAATGAGCAGTTCTTC.

This chain uses TRBV6-1 with TRBJ2-1; 16 nucleotides match TRBD2. The germline CDR1 and CDR2 sequences are MNHNS and SASEGT. This CDR3 comprises 14 residues. V gave up 8 bases and J gave up 7 bases; unmatched junction bases: 2. Here the CDR3 DNA reads TGTGCCAGCGGGACTAGCGGGAGGGCGAATGAGCAGTTCTTC. Translated: CASGTSGRANEQFF.

About this clone itself: Other DNA sequences of this sample code for an identical CDR3. The chain joins TRBV19 to TRBJ1-2; the match to TRBD1 covers 9 bases. The CDR3 sequence is 13 residues long. Germline loops: CDR1 LNHDA, CDR2 SQIVND (reference sequence). The J segment lost 4 bases and the V segment lost 4 bases, leaving 1 base of the junction unmatched. The DNA for the CDR3 is TGTGCCAGTAGTACGGGACAGGGCTATGGCTACACCTTC. Protein: CASSTGQGYGYTF.

V gene TRBV28 combines with J gene TRBJ2-5; 7 nucleotides line up with TRBD1. The CDR3 consists of 14 residues. The V gene's germline CDR1 is MDHEN and CDR2 SYDVKM. The V segment lost 2 bases and the J segment 2 bases; nucleotides outside the gene matches: 2. Written as DNA, the CDR3 is TGTGCCAGCAGTTTACTGGGACAGCAAGAGACCCAGTACTTC. It translates to CASSLLGQQETQYF.

The chain couples TRBV7-9 to TRBJ2-3; D is possibly TRBD2 (5 bases). Germline lookup yields CDR1 SEHNR and CDR2 FQNEAQ (reference sequence). The ends were cut back, 5 bases at V and 0 bases at J, with 18 bases in the middle. The CDR3 contains 17 residues. CDR3 protein: CASSANPSSWSTDTQYF. The CDR3 DNA sequence: TGTGCCAGCAGCGCCAACCCTTCTAGCTGGAGCACAGATACGCAGTATTTT.

The chain has TRBV19 and TRBJ1-6, with 8 nucleotides matching TRBD1. CDR1 LNHDA and CDR2 SQIVND come from the germline V gene (reference sequence). The CDR3 spans 17 residues. The trim removed 2 bases at V and 1 base at J, leaving 4 bases unmatched. This chain's CDR3 is CASSIRQGLSYNSPLHF. The DNA for the CDR3 is TGTGCCAGTAGTATAAGACAGGGGCTTTCCTATAATTCACCCCTCCACTTT.

V usage is TRBV6-5 and J usage is TRBJ1-6; unclear D gene. CDR1 and CDR2 (germline): MNHEY, SVGAGI. V was trimmed by 8 bases and J by 3 bases, leaving 11 bases between them. This CDR3 contains 14 residues. The CDR3 DNA sequence: TGTGCCAGCGCGAGAGGGAACTATAATTCACCCCTCCACTTT. Translated, it gives CASARGNYNSPLHF.

The chain recombines TRBV6-5 with TRBJ1-1; D uncertain. The CDR3 loop spans 16 amino acids. Trimming cost V 2 bases and J 4 bases, with 17 bases left between them. Germline-derived CDR1 and CDR2 are MNHEY and SVGAGI. The CDR3 sequence: CASSYTRPAVGTEAFF. The CDR3, as DNA: TGTGCCAGCAGTTACACTCGACCGGCCGTTGGCACTGAAGCTTTCTTT.

V usage is TRBV25-1 and J usage is TRBJ2-7, with D perhaps matching TRBD1 (5 bases). This CDR3 is 17 amino acids long. V lost 1 base and J 0 bases, leaving 16 bases between the germline ends. Per germline, CDR1 MGHDK and CDR2 SYGVNS. The CDR3 DNA follows: TGTGCCAGCAGTGAATTCCAGGGCTCTGTTAACTCCTACGAGCAGTACTTC. This codes for CASSEFQGSVNSYEQYF.

This clone was detected a few times. The rearrangement joins TRBV6-5 to TRBJ1-5; D gene unclear. This CDR3 is built from 16 residues. V dropped 4 bases and J dropped 3 bases, with 16 bases sitting between them. Germline CDR1 reads MNHEY; CDR2 reads SVGAGI. CDR3 bases: TGTGCCAGCAGTTTTACGGGCCCCAAGGTCAATCAGCCCCAGCATTTT. This codes for CASSFTGPKVNQPQHF.

The chain links TRBV7-6 to TRBJ2-2, with 10 bases lining up with TRBD2. V trimming: 4 bases; J trimming: 0 bases; junction bases outside the gene matches: 5. Germline CDR1 reads SGHVS; CDR2 reads FNYEAQ. The length of the CDR3 is 17 residues. CDR3 bases: TGTGCCAGCAGCTCTATAGCGGGGGGTTCGAACACCGGGGAGCTGTTTTTT. Translation: CASSSIAGGSNTGELFF.

This chain joins TRBV5-6 and TRBJ2-1; D gene unclear. Looked up from germline, CDR1 is SGHDT and CDR2 is YYEEEE. The germline V and J ends were trimmed by 0 bases and 5 bases, with 9 bases remaining between them. The CDR3 spans 14 residues. CDR3 protein: CASSLALTDNEQFF. CDR3 bases: TGTGCCAGCAGCTTGGCGTTAACGGACAATGAGCAGTTCTTC.

This clone has just a few counts. The rearrangement uses TRBV4-1 and TRBJ1-2; D remains unclear. V was shortened by 0 bases and J by 7 bases, with 9 bases between the two germline ends. The CDR3 is 13 residues long. Germline assignment: CDR1 MGHRA and CDR2 YSYEKL. The chain's CDR3 is CASSQDRWAGYTF. For the CDR3, the DNA is TGCGCCAGCAGCCAAGACAGATGGGCTGGCTACACCTTC.

This clone was found a few times. J is TRBJ1-4 and V is TRBV2; weak D call: TRBD1 (5 bases). The CDR3 is 15 amino acids. The V end lost 3 bases, the J end lost 0 bases, and 8 bases lay between the germline ends. The V gene's germline CDR1 is SNHLY and CDR2 FYNNEI. The CDR3 loop reads CASSDPGATNEKLFF. CDR3 coding DNA: TGTGCCAGCAGTGATCCGGGGGCAACTAATGAAAAACTGTTTTTT. Using reference TRBV2 and TRBJ1-4 for the parts outside the CDR3, the full variable domain is EPEVTQTPSHQVTQMGQEVILRCVPISNHLYFYWYRQILGQKVEFLVSFYNNEISEKSEIFDDQFSVERPDGSNFTLKIRSTKLEDSAMYFCASSDPGATNEKLFFGSGTQLSVL.

The chain is built from TRBV6-6 and TRBJ2-7; D tentatively fits TRBD1 or TRBD2 (6 bases each). The CDR3 is 16 amino acids. The germline CDR1 and CDR2 sequences are MNHNY and SVGAGI (reference sequence). The ends were cut back, 5 bases at V and 6 bases at J, with 23 bases in the middle. DNA of the CDR3: TGTGCCAGCAGTACCCCCTCGAGGGGGGCGGGTACCGAGCAGTACTTC. Translation: CASSTPSRGAGTEQYF.

The chain uses TRBV30 and TRBJ1-4; D is possibly TRBD1 (6 bases). Trimming removed 3 bases at V and 8 bases at J, with 25 bases between. The CDR3 has 17 amino acids. Germline V gene lookup returns CDR1 GTSNPN and CDR2 SVGIG (reference sequence). As DNA, the CDR3 is TGTGCCTGGAGAAAAGGGGGGATGAGGCAGGGAGACGAAAAACTGTTTTTT. Encoded protein: CAWRKGGMRQGDEKLFF.

V gene TRBV5-4 combines with J gene TRBJ2-2, with D tentatively TRBD1 (8 bases). Trimming stripped 5 bases from V and 5 bases from J, with 28 bases between. Per germline, CDR1 SGHNT and CDR2 YYREEE (reference sequence). The CDR3 is 19 residues long. CDR3 residues: CASRHHRGRGGSGTGELFF. Here the CDR3 DNA reads TGTGCCAGCAGGCACCACAGGGGGAGAGGCGGGAGCGGGACCGGGGAGCTGTTTTTT.

This clone was detected a few times. J is TRBJ1-4 and V is TRBV27; D unresolved. Germline V CDR1 and CDR2: MNHEY, SMNVEV (reference sequence). The CDR3 covers 16 residues. Deletions cut 5 bases from V and 6 bases from J, with 19 bases between. The chain's CDR3 is CASSPVVGLAHEKLFF. DNA of the CDR3: TGTGCCAGCAGTCCGGTGGTTGGGTTAGCCCATGAAAAACTGTTTTTT.

This chain connects TRBV6-6 to TRBJ1-5; possible D gene TRBD1, 5 bases. Per the germline V gene, CDR1 is MNHNY and CDR2 is SVGAGI (reference sequence). V lost 7 bases and J lost 6, with 19 bases in between. This CDR3 region has 15 residues. DNA for the CDR3: TGTGCCAGCACCCCCCTCGGGGGTCAGCGTCAGCCCCAGCATTTT. It codes for CASTPLGGQRQPQHF.

The chain couples TRBV2 to TRBJ1-2, with 11 bases fitting TRBD1. The ends lost 5 bases at V and 2 bases at J; junction bases unmatched: 1. CDR3 length: 14 amino acids. CDR1 and CDR2 from the germline V gene are SNHLY and FYNNEI. CDR3 DNA sequence: TGTGCCAGCAGTTGGGACAGGGGGAACTATGGCTACACCTTC. This encodes CASSWDRGNYGYTF.

This clone was recorded only once. The genes are TRBV5-1 and TRBJ2-7; a weak D match, TRBD1 (5 bases). V was pared by 0 bases and J by 3 bases, with 10 bases between. The length of the CDR3 is 14 residues. The germline CDR1 and CDR2 sequences are SGHRS and YFSETQ. The CDR3 region has the DNA TGCGCCAGCAGCTTGGCAGGACATAGCTACGAGCAGTACTTC. It specifies CASSLAGHSYEQYF.

This chain connects TRBV18 to TRBJ1-1; 7 positions agree with TRBD1. The CDR3 is 16 residues long. Germline trimming cut 3 bases from V and 0 bases from J; bases unmatched to any gene: 7. Germline CDR1 and CDR2: KGHSH and LQKENI. CDR3 sequence (DNA): TGTGCCAGCTCACCCCCCCGACAGGGTATGAACACTGAAGCTTTCTTT. Protein: CASSPPRQGMNTEAFF.

The chain has TRBV9 and TRBJ2-7, with D tentatively TRBD2 (6 bases). V was clipped by 1 base and J by 5 bases, with 16 bases between them. The CDR3 runs to 15 residues. Germline V gives CDR1 SGDLS, CDR2 YYNGEE. Here the CDR3 reads CASSVYKTTGDEQYF. The DNA of the CDR3 is TGTGCCAGCAGCGTATATAAGACAACGGGGGACGAGCAGTACTTC.

This clone was observed a handful of times. This rearrangement joins TRBV10-3 to TRBJ2-2; TRBD2 might be the D (7 bases). The CDR3 covers 14 residues. Germline V gives CDR1 ENHRY, CDR2 SYGVKD. V lost 5 bases, J lost 5 bases, and 12 bases lay in between. The CDR3 loop is CAISSGGWTGELFF. DNA of the CDR3: TGTGCCATCAGTTCGGGGGGCTGGACCGGGGAGCTGTTTTTT.

This clone occurred many times. This sequence joins TRBV5-1 and TRBJ2-2; perhaps TRBD1 as D (6 bases). Trimming removed 1 base at V and 2 bases at J, with 9 bases between. Germline lookup yields CDR1 SGHRS and CDR2 YFSETQ. The CDR3 is 15 amino acids. CDR3 sequence (DNA): TGCGCCAGCAGCTTGACAGGGCACAACACCGGGGAGCTGTTTTTT. Amino acid sequence: CASSLTGHNTGELFF.

The chain links TRBV6-6 to TRBJ1-4; no clear D. CDR1 and CDR2 from the germline V gene are MNHNY and SVGAGI (reference sequence). V lost 6 bases to trimming and J lost 4 bases, with 15 bases between them. The CDR3 extends over 15 amino acids. In nucleotides, the CDR3 is TGTGCCAGCAGCCTACTGGCACAGCTTAATGAAAAACTGTTTTTT. Its protein is CASSLLAQLNEKLFF.

This chain links TRBV7-2 with TRBJ2-7; 8 nucleotides match TRBD1. Germline loops: CDR1 SGHTA, CDR2 FQGNSA. The CDR3 loop spans 14 amino acids. The V and J ends lost 5 bases and 2 bases, in that order; junction bases with no gene match: 5. CDR3 DNA: TGTGCCAGCAGCATCAGGGGGCTCCCCTACGAGCAGTACTTC. Translation gives CASSIRGLPYEQYF. Full variable domain (missing parts from reference TRBV7-2 and TRBJ2-7): GAGVSQSPSNKVTEKGKDVELRCDPISGHTALYWYRQSLGQGLEFLIYFQGNSAPDKSGLPSDRFSAERTGGSVSTLTIQRTQQEDSAVYLCASSIRGLPYEQYFGPGTRLTVT.

This clone was picked up one time. V gene TRBV4-3 combines with J gene TRBJ1-2; D is unresolved. V lost 4 bases and J 7 bases, leaving 13 bases between the germline ends. Germline lookup yields CDR1 LGHNA and CDR2 YSLEER. The CDR3 is 13 amino acids. DNA of the CDR3: TGCGCCAGCAGCCGAAACATAAGACGTGGCTACACCTTC. It translates to CASSRNIRRGYTF.

The count of this clone is one. The chain uses TRBV19 and TRBJ1-4; no reliable D call. CDR1 and CDR2 (germline): LNHDA, SQIVND (reference sequence). The germline V and J ends were trimmed by 5 bases and 0 bases, with 10 bases remaining between them. This CDR3 is 15 amino acids long. CDR3 sequence: CASSPRRATNEKLFF. For the CDR3, the DNA is TGTGCCAGTAGTCCCCGAAGAGCAACTAATGAAAAACTGTTTTTT.

This clone has just one count. The chain links TRBV9 to TRBJ2-1; 9 bases are shared with TRBD1. Germline CDR1 is SGDLS and CDR2 is YYNGEE. This CDR3 spans 15 amino acids. Germline trimming cut 0 bases from V and 7 bases from J; bases unmatched to any gene: 5. CDR3 in DNA: TGTGCCAGCAGCGTAGGGGGACAGGGCTCAAATGAGCAGTTCTTC. Residues: CASSVGGQGSNEQFF. Drawing the rest from reference TRBV9 and TRBJ2-1, the complete variable domain is DSGVTQTPKHLITATGQRVTLRCSPRSGDLSVYWYQQSLDQGLQFLIQYYNGEERAKGNILERFSAQQFPDLHSELNLSSLELGDSALYFCASSVGGQGSNEQFFGPGTRLTVL.

V usage is TRBV7-8 and J usage is TRBJ2-3, with D perhaps matching TRBD2 (5 bases). This CDR3 contains 15 residues. Trimming stripped 0 bases from V and 3 bases from J, with 10 bases between. Germline V CDR1 and CDR2: SGHVS, FQNEAQ. The CDR3 region has the DNA TGTGCCAGCAGCTTAGCCCGGACGGGGACAGATACGCAGTATTTT. Amino acids: CASSLARTGTDTQYF.